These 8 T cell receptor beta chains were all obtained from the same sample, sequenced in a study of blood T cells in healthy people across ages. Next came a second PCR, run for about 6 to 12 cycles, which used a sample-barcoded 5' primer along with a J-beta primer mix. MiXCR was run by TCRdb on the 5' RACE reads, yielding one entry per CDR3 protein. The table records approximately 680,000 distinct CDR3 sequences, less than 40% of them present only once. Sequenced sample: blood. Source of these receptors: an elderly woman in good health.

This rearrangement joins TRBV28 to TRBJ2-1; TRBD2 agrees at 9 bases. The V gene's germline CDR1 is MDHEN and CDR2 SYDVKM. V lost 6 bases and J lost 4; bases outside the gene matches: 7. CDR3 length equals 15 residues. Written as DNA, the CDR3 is TGTGCCAGCAGGACGACTAGCGGCATGTACAATGAGCAGTTCTTC. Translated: CASRTTSGMYNEQFF.

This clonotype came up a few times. CDR3 in DNA: TGTGCCAGCAGCCAAGTTTCAGGGGCGTACACCGGGGAGCTGTTTTTT. Residues: CASSQVSGAYTGELFF. The chain is built from TRBV14 and TRBJ2-2; D is perhaps TRBD1 (6 bases). The CDR3 loop spans 16 amino acids. Looked up from germline, CDR1 is SGHDN and CDR2 is FVKESK. The germline V and J ends were trimmed by 1 base and 3 bases, with 12 bases remaining between them.

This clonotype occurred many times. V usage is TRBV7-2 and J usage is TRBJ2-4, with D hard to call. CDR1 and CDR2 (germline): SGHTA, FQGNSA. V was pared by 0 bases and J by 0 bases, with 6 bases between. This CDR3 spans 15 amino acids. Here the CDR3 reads CASSLALGAKNIQYF. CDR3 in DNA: TGTGCCAGCAGCTTAGCTCTCGGAGCCAAAAACATTCAGTACTTC.

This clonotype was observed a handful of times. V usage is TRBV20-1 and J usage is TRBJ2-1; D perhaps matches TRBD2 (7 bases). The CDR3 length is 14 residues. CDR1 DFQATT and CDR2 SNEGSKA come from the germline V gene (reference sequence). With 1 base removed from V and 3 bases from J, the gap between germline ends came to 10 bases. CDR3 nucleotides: TGCAGTGCTAGAGTAGGGGGGGACTACAATGAGCAGTTCTTC. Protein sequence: CSARVGGDYNEQFF.

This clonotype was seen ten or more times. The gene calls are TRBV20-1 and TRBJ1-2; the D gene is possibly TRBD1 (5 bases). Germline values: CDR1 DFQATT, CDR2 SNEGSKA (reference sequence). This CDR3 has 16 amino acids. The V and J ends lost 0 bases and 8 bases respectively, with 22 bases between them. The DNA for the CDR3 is TGCAGTGCTAGAGATCCCCAGCGGGGACCGCAGACGGGCTACACCTTC. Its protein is CSARDPQRGPQTGYTF.

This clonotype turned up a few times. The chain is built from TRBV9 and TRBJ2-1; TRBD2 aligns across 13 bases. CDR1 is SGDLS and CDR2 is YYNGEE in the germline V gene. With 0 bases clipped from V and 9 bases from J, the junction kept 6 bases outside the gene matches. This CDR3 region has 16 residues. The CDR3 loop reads CASSVAGLAGDGEQFF. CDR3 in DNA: TGTGCCAGCAGCGTAGCCGGACTAGCGGGGGATGGTGAGCAGTTCTTC.

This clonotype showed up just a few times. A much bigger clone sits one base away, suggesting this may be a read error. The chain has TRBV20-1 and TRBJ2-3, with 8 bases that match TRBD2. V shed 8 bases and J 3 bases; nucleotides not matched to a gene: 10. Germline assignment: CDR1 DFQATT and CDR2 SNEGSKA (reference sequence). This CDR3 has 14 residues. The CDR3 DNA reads TGCAGTACCTTGAGCGGGGGATTAACAGATACGCAGTATTTT. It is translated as CSTLSGGLTDTQYF.

CDR3 protein: CASSSTVLGYTF. CDR3 coding DNA: TGTGCCAGCAGCTCGACAGTCTTAGGCTACACCTTC. V usage is TRBV5-6 and J usage is TRBJ1-2; the D gene is possibly TRBD1 (5 bases). Germline V lookup: CDR1 SGHDT, CDR2 YYEEEE. V gave up 3 bases and J gave up 8 bases, with 11 bases separating them. CDR3 size: 12 residues.